These 6 T cell receptor beta chains share one sample of origin, sequenced in a study of blood T cell repertoires in COVID-19. Generated by immunoSEQ multiplex PCR, the TCRdb table keeps only in-frame clones and is missing some. This table holds 200,000 to 300,000 clones, around four fifths found once. The specimen was peripheral blood. The origin of the receptors is a woman in her seventies with acute or convalescent COVID-19.

The chain is built from TRBV9 and TRBJ1-5, with no clear D. The CDR3 is made up of 14 amino acids. Per germline, CDR1 SGDLS and CDR2 YYNGEE. V lost 3 bases and J lost 0, with 7 bases in between. CDR3 coding DNA: TGTGCCAGCAGCGACGGGGTTAGCAATCAGCCCCAGCATTTT. It yields the protein CASSDGVSNQPQHF.

The V call is TRBV5-4, the J call TRBJ1-2; 10 nucleotides align to TRBD1. J gave up 5 bases and V 0 bases, and 7 bases lay outside the gene matches. Germline V CDR1 and CDR2: SGHNT, YYREEE (reference sequence). CDR3 length: 16 residues. The DNA for the CDR3 is TGTGCCAGCAGCTTGGTCGGGACAGGGGTCGGGTATGGCTACACCTTC. Encoded protein: CASSLVGTGVGYGYTF.

V usage is TRBV23-1 and J usage is TRBJ2-5, with 8 bases aligning to TRBD1. TRBV23-1 is an open reading frame, and its role is uncertain. The CDR3 has 15 amino acids. Trimming at V came to 3 bases and at J to 4 bases, leaving 7 bases not matched to a gene. Written as DNA, the CDR3 is TGCGCCAGCAGTCAGGCGGACAGGGAATCAGAGACCCAGTACTTC. As protein: CASSQADRESETQYF.

V usage is TRBV30 and J usage is TRBJ2-5; 7 nucleotides align to TRBD2. The CDR3 sequence is 19 residues long. Trimming took 4 bases from V and 9 from J; bases not matched to a gene: 29. CDR1 and CDR2 (germline): GTSNPN, SVGIG (reference sequence). CDR3 DNA sequence: TGTGCCTGGATGGACCCTGGATTCGGCGCAGCGGGGAATAAGAGACCCCAGTACTTC. Its protein product is CAWMDPGFGAAGNKRPQYF. Complete variable domain (other parts from reference TRBV30 and TRBJ2-5): SQTIHQWPATLVQPVGSPLSLECTVEGTSNPNLYWYRQAAGRGLQLLFYSVGIGQISSEVPQNLSASRPQDRQFILSSKKLLLSDSGFYLCAWMDPGFGAAGNKRPQYFGPGTRLLVL.

This clone has a handful of counts. The chain is built from TRBV2 and TRBJ1-1; D call uncertain. The CDR3 sequence is 15 residues long. V lost 3 bases and J 0 bases, leaving 11 bases between the germline ends. CDR1 and CDR2 from the germline V gene are SNHLY and FYNNEI. CDR3 nucleotides: TGTGCCAGCAGTGAGTTCGGGATAATGAACACTGAAGCTTTCTTT. Amino acids: CASSEFGIMNTEAFF.

This chain links TRBV10-3 with TRBJ1-1, with a tentative D call TRBD1 (6 bases). V shed 6 bases and J shed 7 bases, with 9 bases lying between them. Germline V gene sequence: CDR1 ENHRY, CDR2 SYGVKD. CDR3 length: 11 amino acids. CDR3 residues: CAISRTVEAFF. CDR3 nucleotide sequence: TGTGCCATCAGCCGGACAGTTGAAGCTTTCTTT.